This TCR beta chain comes out of a study of T cells in tuberculosis. Study at large: CD1B tetramers identified T cells specific for mycobacterial lipid GMM.

Chain pairing is unknown; alpha and beta were sequenced separately. The table came from immunoSEQ multiplex PCR; TCRdb's copy has only in-frame clones and leaves some out. The sample contains 55,000 to 65,000 clones, around 86% of which appear only once. Sorting used thawed, overnight-rested PBMC stained with anti-CD3, a viability dye and GMM-loaded CD1B tetramer. C32 glucose monomycolate from Rhodococcus equi was loaded onto the CD1B tetramers. Tetramer-negative cells, approximately 100,000 per donor, were also sorted. Study findings and constraints: Some low-affinity tetramer-binding T cells may be absent from this sample.

The count of this clone is one. The sequenced material came from CD1b-GMM tetramer-negative cells sorted from PBMCs. This TCR was sampled from an adult woman with latent tuberculosis.

CDR3 amino acids: CASSSLAGVDTQYF. Written as DNA, the CDR3 is TGTGCCAGCAGCAGTCTAGCGGGAGTAGATACGCAGTATTTT. The chain is built from TRBV4-2 and TRBJ2-3, with 10 bases matching TRBD2. Germline trimming cut 5 bases from V and 5 bases from J; bases unmatched to any gene: 4. Germline assignment: CDR1 LGHNA and CDR2 YNFKEQ. CDR3 length equals 14 residues.